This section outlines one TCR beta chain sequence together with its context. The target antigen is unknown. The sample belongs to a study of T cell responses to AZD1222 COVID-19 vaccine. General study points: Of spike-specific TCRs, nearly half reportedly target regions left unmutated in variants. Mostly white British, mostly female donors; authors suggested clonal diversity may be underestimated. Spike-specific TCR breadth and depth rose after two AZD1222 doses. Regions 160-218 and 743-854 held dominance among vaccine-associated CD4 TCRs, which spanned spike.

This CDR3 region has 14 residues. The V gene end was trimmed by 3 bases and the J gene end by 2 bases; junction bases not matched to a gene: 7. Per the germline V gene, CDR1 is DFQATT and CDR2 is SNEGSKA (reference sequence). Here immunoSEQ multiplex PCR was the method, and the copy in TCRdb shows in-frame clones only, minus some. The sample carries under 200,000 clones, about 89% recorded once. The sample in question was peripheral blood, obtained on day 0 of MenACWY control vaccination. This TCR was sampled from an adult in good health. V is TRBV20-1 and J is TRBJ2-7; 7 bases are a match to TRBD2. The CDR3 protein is CSASLSSGTYEQYF. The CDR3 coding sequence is TGCAGTGCTAGTTTGTCTAGCGGAACCTACGAGCAGTACTTC.